This paragraph reports one TCR beta chain. This entry comes from a study of blood T cell repertoires in COVID-19. Study at large: The United States, Italy and Spain supplied acute and convalescent COVID-19 samples. T cells, B-cell-depleted T cells, or PBMCs supplied cDNA or gDNA.

Per germline, CDR1 SEHNR and CDR2 FQNEAQ (reference sequence). The CDR3 consists of 14 residues. The junction had 1 base not matched to a gene; V was cut back by 4 bases and J by 5 bases. Per the authors' pipeline: Reference gene primer amplification yielded estimated nucleated cell counts. Clones were sequenced by immunoSEQ multiplex PCR, and TCRdb holds only the in-frame ones, with some missing. V and J calls and clone size are as listed in that table; D and trimming were resolved from the DNA. The sample includes approximately 270,000 clones, approximately 91% of them seen just once. The rearrangement uses TRBV7-9 and TRBJ1-5; 11 bases are shared with TRBD1. The sample consisted of peripheral blood. This TCR was sampled from a man in his fifties or sixties with acute or convalescent COVID-19. CDR3 nucleotides: TGTGCCAGCAGCTCGGGACAGGGGGATCAGCCCCAGCATTTT. This gives the protein CASSSGQGDQPQHF.